This TCR beta chain was observed in a study of T cells in Graves' hyperthyroidism and ophthalmopathy. Overall study context: Peripheral blood was secured at the point of initial diagnosis, before any treatment. Study-wide results and caveats: For ophthalmopathy, model prediction preceded onset by a median around 7 months.

RNA transcripts served as the template for amplifying TCR beta CDR3 regions. HTBI primers were employed in a first-round RT-PCR of the TCR CDR3. TCRdb processed the multiplex PCR reads anew with MiXCR; each CDR3 protein has one entry. Among some 500,000 distinct CDR3 sequences listed, about an eighth were seen once. Germline CDR1 and CDR2: SGHAT and FQNNGV. V shed 5 bases, J shed 0 bases, and the junction held 11 bases outside the gene matches. The CDR3 consists of 19 residues. Clinicians diagnosed patients from clinical symptoms, serum thyroxine and TRAb, thyroid ultrasound and orbital computed tomography. This clonotype came up many times. Its antigen is unidentified.

The J gene is TRBJ1-6, the V gene TRBV11-2, with 9 bases fitting TRBD1. Sequencing was carried out using blood. The clonotype was recovered from a woman under 30 with Graves' hyperthyroidism. The CDR3 bases are TGTGCCAGCAGCCCCACAGGGGGCGGGTACTCCTCCTATAATTCACCCCTCCACTTT. Amino acid sequence: CASSPTGGGYSSYNSPLHF.